A single sample is the source of the 5 T cell receptor beta chains below, sequenced in a study of circulating and synovial CD4+ cells in juvenile arthritis. Clones were read by immunoSEQ multiplex PCR, and TCRdb kept only the in-frame ones, dropping some. The data contain some 16,000 clones, under 95% of them singletons. Sample: CD4+ T cells from blood. These TCRs come from a human donor with juvenile idiopathic arthritis.

J is TRBJ2-7 and V is TRBV10-3; 8 positions match TRBD2. J lost 2 bases, V lost 8 bases, and 2 bases had no gene match. Per germline, CDR1 ENHRY and CDR2 SYGVKD. The CDR3 is made up of 12 amino acids. CDR3 residues: CAISGGTYEQYF. Written as DNA, the CDR3 is TGTGCCATCTCGGGGGGGACCTACGAGCAGTACTTC.

This clone was seen more than once but under ten times. The chain has TRBV19 and TRBJ1-3; no reliable D call. Trimming left V 7 bases short and J 0 bases short, with 19 bases between. The CDR3 loop spans 17 amino acids. The germline V gene encodes CDR1 LNHDA and CDR2 SQIVND (reference sequence). CDR3: CASTKFGLRSSGNTIYF. The CDR3 DNA follows: TGTGCCAGTACCAAGTTCGGGTTAAGGTCCTCTGGAAACACCATATATTTT.

The chain carries TRBV10-2 and TRBJ1-1, with D possibly matching TRBD1 (5 bases). This CDR3 is 11 amino acids long. V lost 8 bases to trimming and J lost 12 bases, with 16 bases between them. Germline loops: CDR1 WSHSY, CDR2 SAAADI. The CDR3 reads CASGRDFVTFF. CDR3 nucleotide sequence: TGCGCCAGCGGCCGGGACTTTGTGACTTTCTTT.

V and J are TRBV10-3 and TRBJ1-1; 9 bases line up with TRBD1. V shed 6 bases and J 8 bases; nucleotides not matched to a gene: 7. In germline, CDR1 is ENHRY, CDR2 SYGVKD. The CDR3 runs to 13 residues. In DNA, the CDR3 is TGTGCCATCAGCGGAACAGGGGGCCCCGAAGCTTTCTTT. It translates to CAISGTGGPEAFF.

This clone has more than one count but fewer than ten. This chain connects TRBV9 to TRBJ1-2; 9 nucleotides align to TRBD1. Germline lookup yields CDR1 SGDLS and CDR2 YYNGEE. This CDR3 spans 14 amino acids. V lost 3 bases to trimming and J lost 8 bases; unmatched junction nucleotides: 8. CDR3 nucleotide sequence: TGTGCCAGCAGCGGTCCACAGGGGGCCCTAGGCTACACCTTC. It is translated as CASSGPQGALGYTF.